The clone carrying this T cell receptor (beta chain) was detected ten times or more. Its target is unknown. The sample comes from a study of metastatic and nonmetastatic thyroid tumors. The CDR3 length is 8 residues. Deletions cut 9 bases from V and 4 bases from J, with 1 base between. Germline V lookup: CDR1 SGHVS, CDR2 FQNEAQ. From the PCR reads, TCRdb re-called clones with MiXCR. The repertoire includes some 28,000 clones, more than 20% of them detected once, and 39% sits in the top ten. General observations from the study: Benign nodules reportedly had significantly lower TCR beta diversity than malignant thyroid tumors in blood and tumor.

Treatment of any kind had been given to no patient before thyroid surgery. The chain employs TRBV7-8 and TRBJ2-7; D is unresolved. Sequences were obtained from blood. The TCR sequence derives from a female donor with papillary thyroid cancer or a benign thyroid nodule (not recorded which). Some clones in this sample may be carry-over from other donors' samples. Here the CDR3 reads CARYEQYF. CDR3 nucleotides: TGTGCCAGGTACGAGCAGTACTTC.